The clone carrying this T cell receptor beta chain was observed a few times. The data derive from a study of blood T cell repertoires in COVID-19. Across the study: T cells, B-cell-depleted T cells, or PBMCs supplied cDNA or gDNA.

Libraries were prepared by immunoSEQ multiplex PCR; TCRdb keeps only in-frame clonotypes and omits some of them. The data hold some 110,000 clones, with approximately 80% observed a single time. Germline V CDR1 and CDR2: MNHEY, SMNVEV (reference sequence). V was cut by 2 bases and J by 2 bases, with 9 bases left in between. The CDR3 has 14 amino acids. The chain employs TRBV27 and TRBJ2-5, with a weak D call TRBD2 (5 bases). The clonotype comes from an older woman with acute or convalescent COVID-19. Sequenced sample: peripheral blood. The CDR3 DNA reads as TGTGCCAGCAGTTTAATGACGGGACAAGAGACCCAGTACTTC. Amino acids: CASSLMTGQETQYF.